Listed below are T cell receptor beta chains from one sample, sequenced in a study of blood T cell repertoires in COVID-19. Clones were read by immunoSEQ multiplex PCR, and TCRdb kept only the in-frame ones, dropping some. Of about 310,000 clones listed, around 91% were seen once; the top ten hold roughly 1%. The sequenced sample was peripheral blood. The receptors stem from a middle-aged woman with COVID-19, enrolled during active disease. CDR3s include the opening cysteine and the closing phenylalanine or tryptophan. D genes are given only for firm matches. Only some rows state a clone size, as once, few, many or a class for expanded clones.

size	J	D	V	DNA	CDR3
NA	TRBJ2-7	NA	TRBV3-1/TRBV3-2	TGTGCCAGCAGCCAGGCGACACTGGCGGGGGCCATGGACGAGCAGTACTTC	CASSQATLAGAMDEQYF
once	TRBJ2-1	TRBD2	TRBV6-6	TGTGCCAGCAGGCTAGCGGCGTACAATGAGCAGTTCTTC	CASRLAAYNEQFF
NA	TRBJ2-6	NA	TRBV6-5	TGTGCCAGCAGTTTACGGTTTTTCTCTGGGGCCAACGTCCTGACTTTC	CASSLRFFSGANVLTF
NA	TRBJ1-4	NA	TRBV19	TGTGCCAGTAGTATTCGGGGGAAACTGTTTTTT	CASSIRGKLFF
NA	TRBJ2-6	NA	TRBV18	TGTGCCAGCTCACCCTTTGGGCTTTCTGGGGCCAACGTCCTGACTTTC	CASSPFGLSGANVLTF
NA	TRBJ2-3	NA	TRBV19	TGTGCCAGTAGTATCTCGGGGTTGGATACGCAGTATTTT	CASSISGLDTQYF
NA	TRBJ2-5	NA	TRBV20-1	TGCAGTGTCCCCAGGGGAGAGACCCAGTACTTC	CSVPRGETQYF
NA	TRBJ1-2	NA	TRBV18	TGTGCCAGCTCACCACAGCGCAGGGTAACCCGCTACACCTTC	CASSPQRRVTRYTF
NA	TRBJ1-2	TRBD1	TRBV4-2	TGTGCCAGCAGCCAAGGATTGACAGGGCAGGGCTATGGCTACACCTTC	CASSQGLTGQGYGYTF
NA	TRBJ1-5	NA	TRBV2	TGTGCCAGCAGTCAAGTCCTGGCCGGCAATCAGCCCCAGCATTTT	CASSQVLAGNQPQHF
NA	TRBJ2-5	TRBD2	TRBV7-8	TGTGCCAGCAGCCGGACTAGCGGGGGGGCCCGGGAGACCCAGTACTTC	CASSRTSGGARETQYF
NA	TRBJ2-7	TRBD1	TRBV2	TGTGCCAGCAGTGACGACAGGGGCCCCTCCTACGAGCAGTACTTC	CASSDDRGPSYEQYF
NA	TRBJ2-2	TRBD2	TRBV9	TGTGCCAGCAGCGCGACTAGCGGGGGCGTTTTGAGCACCGGGGAGCTGTTTTTT	CASSATSGGVLSTGELFF